The sample holds a few counts of the clone carrying this T cell receptor (beta chain). What it binds is not known. The PCR contained 60 Vbeta and 13 Jbeta primers. Method: immunoSEQ multiplex PCR; TCRdb's copy keeps in-frame clones and lacks some. The sample contains about 190,000 clones, under 85% of which appear only once. This sample was taken from a study of cytomegalovirus exposure and HLA in healthy donors. Study results and caveats: Across donors, sequencing depth was assumed by presence/absence analyses to be roughly uniform.

The TCR originated in a woman between 18 and 29 years old in good health and CMV-seronegative. Sequencing was performed on PBMCs.

Here the CDR3 reads CASSLDFGNEAFF. The DNA of the CDR3 is TGTGCCAGCAGCTTAGATTTCGGGAACGAAGCTTTCTTT. The chain combines TRBV11-3 with TRBJ1-1; no clear D gene. The V end was cut by 0 bases, the J end by 8 bases, with 10 bases between. Germline V lookup: CDR1 SGHNT, CDR2 YENEEA. The CDR3 runs 13 residues.